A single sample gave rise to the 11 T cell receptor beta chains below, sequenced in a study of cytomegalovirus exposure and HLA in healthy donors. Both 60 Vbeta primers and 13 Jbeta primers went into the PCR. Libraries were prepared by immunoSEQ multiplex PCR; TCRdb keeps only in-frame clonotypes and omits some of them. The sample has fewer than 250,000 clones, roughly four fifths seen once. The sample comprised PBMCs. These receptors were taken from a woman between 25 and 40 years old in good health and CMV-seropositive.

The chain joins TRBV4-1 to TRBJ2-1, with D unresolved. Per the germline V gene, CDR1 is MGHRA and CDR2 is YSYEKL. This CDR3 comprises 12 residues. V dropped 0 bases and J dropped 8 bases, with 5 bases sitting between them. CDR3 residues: CASSQDGYEQFF. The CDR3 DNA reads TGCGCCAGCAGCCAAGACGGGTATGAGCAGTTCTTC.

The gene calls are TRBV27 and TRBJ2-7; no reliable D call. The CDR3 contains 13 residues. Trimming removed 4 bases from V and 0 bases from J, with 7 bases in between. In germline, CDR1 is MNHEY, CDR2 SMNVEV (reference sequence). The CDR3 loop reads CASSSSSSYEQYF. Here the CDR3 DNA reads TGTGCCAGCAGTTCCTCCAGCTCCTACGAGCAGTACTTC.

This chain's CDR3 is CASSESGYSAAQYF. In DNA, the CDR3 is TGCGCCAGCAGTGAGTCTGGCTACTCCGCGGCTCAGTACTTC. This chain connects TRBV10-1 to TRBJ2-7; D is uncertain. Trimming stripped 0 bases from V and 10 bases from J, with 16 bases between. The CDR3 loop spans 14 amino acids. CDR1 is WNHNN and CDR2 is SYGVQD in the germline V gene (reference sequence).

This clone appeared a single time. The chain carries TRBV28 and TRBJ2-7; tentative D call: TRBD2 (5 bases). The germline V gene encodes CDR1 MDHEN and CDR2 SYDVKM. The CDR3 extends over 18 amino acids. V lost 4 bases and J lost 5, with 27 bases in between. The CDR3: CASSSYRDAVSDGDEQYF. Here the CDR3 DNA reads TGTGCCAGCAGTTCATACCGGGATGCCGTTAGTGACGGGGACGAGCAGTACTTC.

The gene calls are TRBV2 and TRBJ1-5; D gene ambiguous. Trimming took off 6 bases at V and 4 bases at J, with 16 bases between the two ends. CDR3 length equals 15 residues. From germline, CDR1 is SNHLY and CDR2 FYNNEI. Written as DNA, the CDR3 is TGTGCCAGCAGAATCGCCGGTGAACAGAATCAGCCCCAGCATTTT. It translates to CASRIAGEQNQPQHF. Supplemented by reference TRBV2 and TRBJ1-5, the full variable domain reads EPEVTQTPSHQVTQMGQEVILRCVPISNHLYFYWYRQILGQKVEFLVSFYNNEISEKSEIFDDQFSVERPDGSNFTLKIRSTKLEDSAMYFCASRIAGEQNQPQHFGDGTRLSIL.

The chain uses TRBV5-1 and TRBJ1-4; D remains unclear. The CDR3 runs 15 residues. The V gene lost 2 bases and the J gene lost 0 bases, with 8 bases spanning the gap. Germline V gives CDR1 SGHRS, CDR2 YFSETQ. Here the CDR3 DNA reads TGCGCCAGCAGCTTCGGAGGGTCAACTAATGAAAAACTGTTTTTT. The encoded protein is CASSFGGSTNEKLFF.

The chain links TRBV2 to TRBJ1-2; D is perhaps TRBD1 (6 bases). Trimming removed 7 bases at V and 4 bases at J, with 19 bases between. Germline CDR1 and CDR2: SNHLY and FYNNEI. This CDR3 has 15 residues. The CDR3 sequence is CASIGGGQGGYGYTF. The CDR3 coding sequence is TGTGCCAGCATTGGCGGGGGCCAGGGAGGCTATGGCTACACCTTC.

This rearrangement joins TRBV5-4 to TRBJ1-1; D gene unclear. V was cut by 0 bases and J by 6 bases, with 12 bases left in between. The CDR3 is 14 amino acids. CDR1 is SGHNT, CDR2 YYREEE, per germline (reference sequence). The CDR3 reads CASSLGAVTSEAFF. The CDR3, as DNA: TGTGCCAGCAGCTTGGGCGCGGTCACTTCTGAAGCTTTCTTT.

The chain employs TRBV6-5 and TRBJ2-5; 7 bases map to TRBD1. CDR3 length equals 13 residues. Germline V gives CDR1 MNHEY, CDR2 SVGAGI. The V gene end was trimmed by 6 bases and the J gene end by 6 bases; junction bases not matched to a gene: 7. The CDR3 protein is CASRQTGMKTQYF. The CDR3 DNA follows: TGTGCCAGCAGACAGACAGGGATGAAGACCCAGTACTTC.

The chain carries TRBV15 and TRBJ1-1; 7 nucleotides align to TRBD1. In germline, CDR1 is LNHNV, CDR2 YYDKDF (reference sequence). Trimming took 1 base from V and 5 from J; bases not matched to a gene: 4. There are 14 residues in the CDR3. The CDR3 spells CATSRATGLTEAFF. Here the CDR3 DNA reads TGTGCCACCAGCAGAGCGACAGGGTTAACTGAAGCTTTCTTT. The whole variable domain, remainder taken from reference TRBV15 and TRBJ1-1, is DAMVIQNPRYQVTQFGKPVTLSCSQTLNHNVMYWYQQKSSQAPKLLFHYYDKDFNNEADTPDNFQSRRPNTSFCFLDIRSPGLGDTAMYLCATSRATGLTEAFFGQGTRLTVV.

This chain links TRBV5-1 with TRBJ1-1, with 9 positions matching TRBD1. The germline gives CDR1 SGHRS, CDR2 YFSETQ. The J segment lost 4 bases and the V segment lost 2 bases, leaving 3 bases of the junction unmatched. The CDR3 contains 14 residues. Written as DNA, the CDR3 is TGCGCCAGCAGCTTTGGACAGGGGAGCACTGAAGCTTTCTTT. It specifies CASSFGQGSTEAFF.